This T cell receptor beta chain was documented in a study of shared T cell receptors in the human thymus. Here immunoSEQ multiplex PCR was the method, and the copy in TCRdb shows in-frame clones only, minus some. Of over 650,000 clones in the sample, around 87% were seen once. Germline CDR1 SGHTS, CDR2 YDEGEE. The CDR3 is made up of 16 amino acids. V gave up 4 bases and J gave up 4 bases; unmatched junction bases: 12. This same sample was also part of a study on human thymus T cells.

This receptor was obtained from a boy under three years old with a congenital heart defect. Specimen: thymocytes. The chain couples TRBV5-8 to TRBJ2-7, with TRBD1 matching over 9 bases. CDR3 amino acids: CASSTPRDRASYEQYF. The CDR3 coding sequence is TGTGCCAGCAGCACCCCCCGGGACAGGGCTTCATACGAGCAGTACTTC.